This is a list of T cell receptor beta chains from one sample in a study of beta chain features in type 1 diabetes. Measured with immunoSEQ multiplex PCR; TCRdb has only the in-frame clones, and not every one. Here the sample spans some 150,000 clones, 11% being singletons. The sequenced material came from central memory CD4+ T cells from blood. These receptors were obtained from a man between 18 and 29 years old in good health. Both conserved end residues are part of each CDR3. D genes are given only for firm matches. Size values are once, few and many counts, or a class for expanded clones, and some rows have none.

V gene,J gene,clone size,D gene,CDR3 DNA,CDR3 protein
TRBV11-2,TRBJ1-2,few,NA,TGTGCCAGCAGCTTAGACAGGAACTATGGCTACACCTTC,CASSLDRNYGYTF
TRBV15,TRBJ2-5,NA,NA,TGTGCCACCAGCAGAGGCCAACAGAGATTCCAAGAGACCCAGTACTTC,CATSRGQQRFQETQYF
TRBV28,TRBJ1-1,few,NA,TGTGCCAGCAGTCCACGCAACACTGAAGCTTTCTTT,CASSPRNTEAFF
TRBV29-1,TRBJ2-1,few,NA,TGCAGCGTTGAAGACGGGGGCAATGAGCAGTTCTTC,CSVEDGGNEQFF
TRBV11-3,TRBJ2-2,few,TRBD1,TGTGCCAGCAGCCGGGACAGGGAAGGCACCGGGGAGCTGTTTTTT,CASSRDREGTGELFF
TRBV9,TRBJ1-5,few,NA,TGTGCCAGCAGCGGAAGGGGACTTAGCAATCAGCCCCAGCATTTT,CASSGRGLSNQPQHF
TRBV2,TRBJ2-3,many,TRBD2,TGTGCCAGCAGTGAGAGCGGGGGTACGCAGTATTTT,CASSESGGTQYF
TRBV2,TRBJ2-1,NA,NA,TGTGCCAGCAGTGCACAGGGATCGGGCTCCTACAATGAGCAGTTCTTC,CASSAQGSGSYNEQFF
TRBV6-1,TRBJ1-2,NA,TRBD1,TGTGCCATCAGTGAGTCGGGACAGCTCGTCTATGGCTACACCTTC,CAISESGQLVYGYTF
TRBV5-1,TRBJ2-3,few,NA,TGCGCCAGCAGCTTGGCAAACCAGGGGGATACGCAGTATTTT,CASSLANQGDTQYF
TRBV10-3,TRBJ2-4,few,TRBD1,TGTGCCATCAGCCCTGGGACAGAAGTAAAAAACATTCAGTACTTC,CAISPGTEVKNIQYF
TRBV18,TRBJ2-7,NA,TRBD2,TGTGCCAGCTCACCACCAAGACTAGCGGGCTCCTACGAGCAGTACTTC,CASSPPRLAGSYEQYF
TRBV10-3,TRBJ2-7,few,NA,TGTGCCATCAGTGGCCCCGCGGAGGACTTGAGCGGAGACGAGCAGTACTTC,CAISGPAEDLSGDEQYF